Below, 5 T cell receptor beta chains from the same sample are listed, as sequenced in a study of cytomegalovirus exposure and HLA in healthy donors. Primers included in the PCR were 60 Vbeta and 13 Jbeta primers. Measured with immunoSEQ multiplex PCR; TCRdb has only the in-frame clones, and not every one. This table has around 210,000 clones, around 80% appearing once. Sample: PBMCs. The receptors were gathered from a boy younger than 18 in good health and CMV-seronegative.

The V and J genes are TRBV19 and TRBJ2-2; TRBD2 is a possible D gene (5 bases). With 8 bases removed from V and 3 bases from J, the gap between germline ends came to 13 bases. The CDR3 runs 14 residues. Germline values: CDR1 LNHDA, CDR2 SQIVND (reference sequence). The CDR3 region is CASLARADTGELFF. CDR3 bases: TGTGCCAGTCTAGCCCGGGCCGACACCGGGGAGCTGTTTTTT. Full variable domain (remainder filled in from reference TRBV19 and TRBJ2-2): DGGITQSPKYLFRKEGQNVTLSCEQNLNHDAMYWYRQDPGQGLRLIYYSQIVNDFQKGDIAEGYSVSREKKESFPLTVTSAQKNPTAFYLCASLARADTGELFFGEGSRLTVL.

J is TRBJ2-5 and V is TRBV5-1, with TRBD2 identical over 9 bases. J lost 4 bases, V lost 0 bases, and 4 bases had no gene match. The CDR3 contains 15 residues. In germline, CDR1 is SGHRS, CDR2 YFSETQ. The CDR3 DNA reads TGCGCCAGCAGCTTGGAAATAGCGGGAGCAGAGACCCAGTACTTC. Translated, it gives CASSLEIAGAETQYF.

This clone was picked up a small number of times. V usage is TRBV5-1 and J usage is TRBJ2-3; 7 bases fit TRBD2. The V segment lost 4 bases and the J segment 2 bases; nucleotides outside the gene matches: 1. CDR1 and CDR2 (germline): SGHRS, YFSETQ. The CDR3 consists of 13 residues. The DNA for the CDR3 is TGCGCCAGCAGCGGGAGGGACACAGATACGCAGTATTTT. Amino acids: CASSGRDTDTQYF.

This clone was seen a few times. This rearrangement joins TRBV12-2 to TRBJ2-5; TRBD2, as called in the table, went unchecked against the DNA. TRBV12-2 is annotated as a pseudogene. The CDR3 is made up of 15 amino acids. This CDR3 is CASRAGTSGGETQYF. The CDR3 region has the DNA TGTGCAAGTCGCGCCGGGACTAGCGGGGGGGAGACCCAGTACTTC.

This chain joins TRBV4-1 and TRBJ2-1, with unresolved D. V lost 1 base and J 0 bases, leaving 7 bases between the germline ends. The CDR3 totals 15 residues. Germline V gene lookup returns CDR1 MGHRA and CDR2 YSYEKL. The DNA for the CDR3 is TGCGCCAGCAGCCAAGGCCGGAGCTCCTACAATGAGCAGTTCTTC. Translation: CASSQGRSSYNEQFF.